This T cell receptor beta chain emerged from a study of blood T cell repertoires in COVID-19. Study context: Collection of acute and convalescent COVID-19 samples took place in the United States, Italy and Spain. The cDNA or gDNA used as material had been derived from T cells, B-cell-depleted T cells, or PBMCs.

Seattle patients were enrolled while actively infected and followed longitudinally. The CDR3 runs 14 residues. The J segment lost 6 bases and the V segment lost 3 bases, leaving 3 bases of the junction unmatched. CDR1 is KGHSH, CDR2 LQKENI, per germline. This clone has a count of ten or more. Methods used by the authors: Researchers report that nucleated cell counts were estimated from reference gene primer amplification. Assay: immunoSEQ multiplex PCR; the TCRdb copy retains only in-frame clones and omits some. V and J calls and clone size are those listed in that table; D and trimming were worked out from the DNA. In the table there are tens of thousands of clones, 81% of which are singletons.

The chain links TRBV18 to TRBJ2-7; 12 positions agree with TRBD1. This clonotype originated in an elderly man with COVID-19, enrolled during active disease. What was sequenced was peripheral blood. Here the CDR3 reads CASSPGQGAGEQYF. Written as DNA, the CDR3 is TGTGCCAGCTCACCGGGACAGGGGGCCGGCGAGCAGTACTTC.